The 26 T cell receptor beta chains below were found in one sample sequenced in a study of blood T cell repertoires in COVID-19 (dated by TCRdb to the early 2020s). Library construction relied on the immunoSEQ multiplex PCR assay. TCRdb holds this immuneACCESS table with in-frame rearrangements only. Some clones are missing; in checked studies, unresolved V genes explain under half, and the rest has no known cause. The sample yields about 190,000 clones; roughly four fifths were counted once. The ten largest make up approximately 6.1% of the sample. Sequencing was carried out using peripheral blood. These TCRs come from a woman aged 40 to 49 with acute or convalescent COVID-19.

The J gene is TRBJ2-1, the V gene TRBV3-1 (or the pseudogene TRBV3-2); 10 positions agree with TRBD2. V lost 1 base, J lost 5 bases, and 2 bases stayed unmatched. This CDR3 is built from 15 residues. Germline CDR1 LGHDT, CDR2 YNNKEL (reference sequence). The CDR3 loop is CASSQGTSGNNEQFF. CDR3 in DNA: TGTGCCAGCAGCCAAGGGACTAGCGGCAACAATGAGCAGTTCTTC.

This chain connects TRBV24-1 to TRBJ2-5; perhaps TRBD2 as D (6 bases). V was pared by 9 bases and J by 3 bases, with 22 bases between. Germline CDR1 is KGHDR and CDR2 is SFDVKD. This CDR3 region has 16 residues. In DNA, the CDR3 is TGTGCCACCGTCATCCGGGAGTTCAATACTAAAGAGACCCAGTACTTC. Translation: CATVIREFNTKETQYF.

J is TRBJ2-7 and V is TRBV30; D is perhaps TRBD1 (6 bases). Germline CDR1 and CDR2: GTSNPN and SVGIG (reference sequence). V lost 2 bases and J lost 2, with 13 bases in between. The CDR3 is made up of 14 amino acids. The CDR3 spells CAWSLGQKTYEQYF. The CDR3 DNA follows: TGTGCCTGGAGTTTAGGACAGAAGACCTACGAGCAGTACTTC.

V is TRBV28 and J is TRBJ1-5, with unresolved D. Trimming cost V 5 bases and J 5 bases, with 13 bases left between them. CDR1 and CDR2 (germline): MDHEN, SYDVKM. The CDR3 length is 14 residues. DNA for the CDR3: TGTGCCAGCAGTCTTAGTGGGCAAGATCAGCCCCAGCATTTT. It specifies CASSLSGQDQPQHF.

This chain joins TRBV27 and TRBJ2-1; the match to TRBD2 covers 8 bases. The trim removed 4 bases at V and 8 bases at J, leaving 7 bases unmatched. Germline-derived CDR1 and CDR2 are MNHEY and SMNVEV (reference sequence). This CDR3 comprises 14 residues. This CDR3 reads CASSYRGGYYEQFF. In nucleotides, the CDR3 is TGTGCCAGCAGTTACCGCGGGGGGTACTATGAGCAGTTCTTC.

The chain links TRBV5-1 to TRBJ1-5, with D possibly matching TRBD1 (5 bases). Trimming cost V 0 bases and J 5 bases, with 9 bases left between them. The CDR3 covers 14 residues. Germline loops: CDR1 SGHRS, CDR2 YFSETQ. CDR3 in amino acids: CASSLGGVDQPQHF. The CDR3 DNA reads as TGCGCCAGCAGCTTGGGGGGGGTGGATCAGCCCCAGCATTTT. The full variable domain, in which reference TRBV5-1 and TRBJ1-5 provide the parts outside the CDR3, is KAGVTQTPRYLIKTRGQQVTLSCSPISGHRSVSWYQQTPGQGLQFLFEYFSETQRNKGNFPGRFSGRQFSNSRSEMNVSTLELGDSALYLCASSLGGVDQPQHFGDGTRLSIL.

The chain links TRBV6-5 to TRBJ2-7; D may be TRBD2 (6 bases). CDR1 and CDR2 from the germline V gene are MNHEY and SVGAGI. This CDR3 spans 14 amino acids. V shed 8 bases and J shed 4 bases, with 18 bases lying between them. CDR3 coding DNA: TGTGCCAGCGGGCGGCGGGGACCCCTATACGAGCAGTACTTC. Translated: CASGRRGPLYEQYF.

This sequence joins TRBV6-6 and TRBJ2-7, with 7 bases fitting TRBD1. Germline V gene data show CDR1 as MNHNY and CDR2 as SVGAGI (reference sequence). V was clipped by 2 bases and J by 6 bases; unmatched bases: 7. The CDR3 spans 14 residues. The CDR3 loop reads CASSYQTGLREQYF. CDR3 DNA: TGTGCCAGCAGTTACCAGACAGGGTTGCGCGAGCAGTACTTC.

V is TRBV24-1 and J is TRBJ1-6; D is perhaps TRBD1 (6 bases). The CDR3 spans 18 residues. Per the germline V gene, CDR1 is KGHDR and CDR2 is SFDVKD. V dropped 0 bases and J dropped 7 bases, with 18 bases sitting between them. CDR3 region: CATSDLGARDIENSPLHF. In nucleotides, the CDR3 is TGTGCCACCAGTGATTTGGGTGCCCGGGACATCGAAAATTCACCCCTCCACTTT.

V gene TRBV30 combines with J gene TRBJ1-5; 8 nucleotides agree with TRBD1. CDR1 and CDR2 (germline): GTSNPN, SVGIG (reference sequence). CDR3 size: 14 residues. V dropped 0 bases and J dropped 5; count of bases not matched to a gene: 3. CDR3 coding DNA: TGTGCCTGGAGTGTCGGGACAGGAGATCAGCCCCAGCATTTT. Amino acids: CAWSVGTGDQPQHF.

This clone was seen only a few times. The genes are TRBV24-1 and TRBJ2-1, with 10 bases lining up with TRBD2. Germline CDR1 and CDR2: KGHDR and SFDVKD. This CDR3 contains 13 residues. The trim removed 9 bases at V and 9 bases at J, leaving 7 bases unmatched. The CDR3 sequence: CATSGLASGEQFF. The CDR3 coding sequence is TGTGCCACCTCGGGACTAGCGTCGGGTGAGCAGTTCTTC.

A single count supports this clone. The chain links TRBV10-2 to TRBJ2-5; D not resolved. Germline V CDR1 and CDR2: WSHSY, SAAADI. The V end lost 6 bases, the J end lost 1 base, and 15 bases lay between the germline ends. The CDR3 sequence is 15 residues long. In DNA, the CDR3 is TGCGCCAGCAGGCGAGGCGGTATCCGCCAAGAGACCCAGTACTTC. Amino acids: CASRRGGIRQETQYF.

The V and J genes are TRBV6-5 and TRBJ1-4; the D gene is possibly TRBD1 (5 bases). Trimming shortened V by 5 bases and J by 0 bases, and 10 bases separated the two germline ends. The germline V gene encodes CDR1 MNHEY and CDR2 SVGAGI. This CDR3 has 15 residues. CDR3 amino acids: CASSRATATNEKLFF. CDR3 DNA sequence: TGTGCCAGCAGTCGAGCGACAGCAACTAATGAAAAACTGTTTTTT.

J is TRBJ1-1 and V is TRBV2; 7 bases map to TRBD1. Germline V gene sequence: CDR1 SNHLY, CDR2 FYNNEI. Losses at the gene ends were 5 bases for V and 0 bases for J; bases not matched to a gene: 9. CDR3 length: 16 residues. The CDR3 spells CASSSRGLAMNTEAFF. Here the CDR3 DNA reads TGTGCCAGCAGTTCTAGGGGGCTGGCGATGAACACTGAAGCTTTCTTT.

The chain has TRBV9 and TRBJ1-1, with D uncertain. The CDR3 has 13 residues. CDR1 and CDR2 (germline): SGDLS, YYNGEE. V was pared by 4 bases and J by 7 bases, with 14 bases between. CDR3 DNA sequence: TGTGCCAGCAGCCCAAGCCCGTCTGATGAAGCTTTCTTT. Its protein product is CASSPSPSDEAFF.

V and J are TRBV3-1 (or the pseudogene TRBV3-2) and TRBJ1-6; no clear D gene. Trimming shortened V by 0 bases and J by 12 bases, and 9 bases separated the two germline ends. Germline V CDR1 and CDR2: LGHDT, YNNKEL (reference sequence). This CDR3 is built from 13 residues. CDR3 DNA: TGTGCCAGCAGCCAAGAGACACCCAAACCCCTCCACTTT. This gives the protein CASSQETPKPLHF.

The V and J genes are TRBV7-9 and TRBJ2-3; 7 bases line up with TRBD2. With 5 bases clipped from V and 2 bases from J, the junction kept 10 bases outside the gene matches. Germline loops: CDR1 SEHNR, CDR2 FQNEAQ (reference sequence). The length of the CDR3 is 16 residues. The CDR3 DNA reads TGTGCCAGCAGCCAAGGGCTAGCGGCCTTCACAGATACGCAGTATTTT. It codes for CASSQGLAAFTDTQYF.

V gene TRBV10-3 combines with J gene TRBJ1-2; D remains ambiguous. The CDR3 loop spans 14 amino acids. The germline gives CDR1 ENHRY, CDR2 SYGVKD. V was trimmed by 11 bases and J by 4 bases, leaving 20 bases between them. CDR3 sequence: CAVKGTGLSYGYTF. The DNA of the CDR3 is TGTGCCGTCAAAGGCACCGGACTGAGCTATGGCTACACCTTC.

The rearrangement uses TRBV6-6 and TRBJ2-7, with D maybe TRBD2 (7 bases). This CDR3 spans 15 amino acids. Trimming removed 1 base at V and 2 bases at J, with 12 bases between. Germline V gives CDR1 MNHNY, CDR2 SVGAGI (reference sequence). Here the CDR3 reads CASSYYGGGAYEQYF. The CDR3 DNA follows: TGTGCCAGCAGTTACTATGGCGGGGGCGCCTACGAGCAGTACTTC.

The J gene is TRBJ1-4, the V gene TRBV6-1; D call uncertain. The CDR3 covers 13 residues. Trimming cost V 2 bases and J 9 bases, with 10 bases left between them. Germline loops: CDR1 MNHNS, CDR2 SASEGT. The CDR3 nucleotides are TGTGCCAGCAGTGAACCCAGGATCCAAAAACTGTTTTTT. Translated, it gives CASSEPRIQKLFF.

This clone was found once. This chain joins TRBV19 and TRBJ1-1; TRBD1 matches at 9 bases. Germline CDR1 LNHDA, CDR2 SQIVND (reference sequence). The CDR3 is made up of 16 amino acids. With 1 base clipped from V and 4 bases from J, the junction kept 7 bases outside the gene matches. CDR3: CASSIGLRTGATEAFF. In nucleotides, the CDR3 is TGTGCCAGTAGTATAGGGCTGCGGACAGGGGCCACTGAAGCTTTCTTT.

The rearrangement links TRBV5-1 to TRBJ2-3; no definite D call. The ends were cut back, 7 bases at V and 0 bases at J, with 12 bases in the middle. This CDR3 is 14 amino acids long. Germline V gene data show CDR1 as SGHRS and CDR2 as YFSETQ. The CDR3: CASRATESTDTQYF. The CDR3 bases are TGCGCCAGCCGAGCGACGGAGAGCACAGATACGCAGTATTTT.

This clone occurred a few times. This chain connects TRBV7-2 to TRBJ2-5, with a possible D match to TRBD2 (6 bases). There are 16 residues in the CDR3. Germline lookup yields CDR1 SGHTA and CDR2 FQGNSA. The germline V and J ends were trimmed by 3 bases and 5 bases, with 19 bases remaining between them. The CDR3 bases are TGTGCCAGCAGCTTCGGGGGATCCTCCCGAAGGGAGACCCAGTACTTC. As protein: CASSFGGSSRRETQYF.

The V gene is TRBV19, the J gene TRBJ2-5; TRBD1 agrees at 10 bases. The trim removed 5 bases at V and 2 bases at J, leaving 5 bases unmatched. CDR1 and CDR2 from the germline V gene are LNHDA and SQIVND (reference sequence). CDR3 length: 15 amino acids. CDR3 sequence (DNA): TGTGCCAGTAGTCCGGGACAGGGGATACAAGAGACCCAGTACTTC. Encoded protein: CASSPGQGIQETQYF.

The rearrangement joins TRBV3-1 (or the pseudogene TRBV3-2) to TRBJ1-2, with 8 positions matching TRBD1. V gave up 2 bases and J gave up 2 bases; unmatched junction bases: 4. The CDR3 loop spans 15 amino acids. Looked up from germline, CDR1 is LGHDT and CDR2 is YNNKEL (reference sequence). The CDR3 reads CASSQIQGENYGYTF. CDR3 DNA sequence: TGTGCCAGCAGCCAAATACAGGGGGAGAACTATGGCTACACCTTC.

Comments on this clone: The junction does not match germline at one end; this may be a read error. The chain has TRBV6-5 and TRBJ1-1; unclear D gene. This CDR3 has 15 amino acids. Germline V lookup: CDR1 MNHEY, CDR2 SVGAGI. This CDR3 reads CASCNPWAGNPEAFF. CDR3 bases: TGTGCCAGCTGCAACCCGTGGGCGGGGAACCCTGAAGCTTTCTTT.